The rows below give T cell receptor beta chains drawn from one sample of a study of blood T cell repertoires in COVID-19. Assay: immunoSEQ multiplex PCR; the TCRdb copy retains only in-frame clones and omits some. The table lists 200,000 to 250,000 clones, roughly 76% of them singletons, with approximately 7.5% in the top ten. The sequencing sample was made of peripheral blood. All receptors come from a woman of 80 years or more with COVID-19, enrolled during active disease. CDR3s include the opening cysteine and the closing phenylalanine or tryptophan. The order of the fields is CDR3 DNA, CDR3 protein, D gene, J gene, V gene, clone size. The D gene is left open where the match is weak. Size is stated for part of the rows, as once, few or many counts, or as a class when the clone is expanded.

CDR3nt: TGTGCCAGTAGTAGAACTAGCACGACCTACGAGCAGTACTTC
CDR3aa: CASSRTSTTYEQYF
d_gene: -
j_gene: TRBJ2-7
v_gene: TRBV19
abundance: -

CDR3nt: TGTGCCAGTAGTTGGGGACAGTTGAACACCGGGGAGCTGTTTTTT
CDR3aa: CASSWGQLNTGELFF
d_gene: TRBD1
j_gene: TRBJ2-2
v_gene: TRBV19
abundance: -

CDR3nt: TGTGCCTGGGACGGGACAGGCGGGTACGGGGAGCTGTTTTTT
CDR3aa: CAWDGTGGYGELFF
d_gene: TRBD1
j_gene: TRBJ2-2
v_gene: TRBV30
abundance: -

CDR3nt: TGTGCCAGCAGTTTAAACAAGATGAACACTGAAGCTTTCTTT
CDR3aa: CASSLNKMNTEAFF
d_gene: -
j_gene: TRBJ1-1
v_gene: TRBV27
abundance: -

CDR3nt: TGTGCCAGCAGATCGGGACAGATAAATCCCTACGAGCAGTACTTC
CDR3aa: CASRSGQINPYEQYF
d_gene: -
j_gene: TRBJ2-7
v_gene: TRBV21-1
abundance: -

CDR3nt: TGTGCCAGCAGCTCCGGCAGGGGCGGGAGCTATGGCTACACCTTC
CDR3aa: CASSSGRGGSYGYTF
d_gene: -
j_gene: TRBJ1-2
v_gene: TRBV7-9
abundance: -

CDR3nt: TGTGCCAGCAGTCAGGCAACGAACACCGGGGAGCTGTTTTTT
CDR3aa: CASSQATNTGELFF
d_gene: -
j_gene: TRBJ2-2
v_gene: TRBV6-5
abundance: -

CDR3nt: TGTGCCAGCAGTATCCGGGAGCCCTACGAGCAGTACTTC
CDR3aa: CASSIREPYEQYF
d_gene: -
j_gene: TRBJ2-7
v_gene: TRBV12-3/TRBV12-4
abundance: -

CDR3nt: TGTGCCAGCAGCCGCGGGGGCTACGAGCAGTACTTC
CDR3aa: CASSRGGYEQYF
d_gene: TRBD2
j_gene: TRBJ2-7
v_gene: TRBV7-2
abundance: few

CDR3nt: TGTGCCAGCAGTGAGCAGGGGGCTTACAATGAGCAGTTCTTC
CDR3aa: CASSEQGAYNEQFF
d_gene: TRBD1
j_gene: TRBJ2-1
v_gene: TRBV2
abundance: -

CDR3nt: TGTGCCAGCAGCTCTGGACAGGGTGGCGCCTACGAGCAGTACTTC
CDR3aa: CASSSGQGGAYEQYF
d_gene: TRBD1
j_gene: TRBJ2-7
v_gene: TRBV6-5
abundance: -

CDR3nt: TGTGCCAGCAGTTATGGGCAGGGCTACTACAATCAGCCCCAGCATTTT
CDR3aa: CASSYGQGYYNQPQHF
d_gene: -
j_gene: TRBJ1-5
v_gene: TRBV6-2/TRBV6-3
abundance: -

CDR3nt: TGTGCCAGCATGAGGGGGGGGTCCGCCATGAACACTGAAGCTTTCTTT
CDR3aa: CASMRGGSAMNTEAFF
d_gene: -
j_gene: TRBJ1-1
v_gene: TRBV28
abundance: once

CDR3nt: TGTGCCAGCAGCTTAGGACTCCAGGGGGTGAATGGCTACACCTTC
CDR3aa: CASSLGLQGVNGYTF
d_gene: TRBD1
j_gene: TRBJ1-2
v_gene: TRBV7-2
abundance: few

CDR3nt: TGTGCCAGCTCAGGAGAAAATCAGCCCCAGCATTTT
CDR3aa: CASSGENQPQHF
d_gene: -
j_gene: TRBJ1-5
v_gene: TRBV18
abundance: -

CDR3nt: TGTGCCATCAGGCAGGGACAGGGGAGATCTGGAAACACCATATATTTT
CDR3aa: CAIRQGQGRSGNTIYF
d_gene: TRBD1
j_gene: TRBJ1-3
v_gene: TRBV10-3
abundance: many

CDR3nt: TGTGCCAGCACCCTGAGGGGGGGCGGAAACACCATATATTTT
CDR3aa: CASTLRGGGNTIYF
d_gene: -
j_gene: TRBJ1-3
v_gene: TRBV13
abundance: -

CDR3nt: TGCGCCAGCAGCCCGGGACTCTTACAAGCCAAAAACATTCAGTACTTC
CDR3aa: CASSPGLLQAKNIQYF
d_gene: -
j_gene: TRBJ2-4
v_gene: TRBV5-1
abundance: -

CDR3nt: TGTGCCAGCAGTTTAAAACGCCCGGCAGGGGGCGGCTATGGCTACACCTTC
CDR3aa: CASSLKRPAGGGYGYTF
d_gene: TRBD1
j_gene: TRBJ1-2
v_gene: TRBV27
abundance: -

CDR3nt: TGTGCCAGCAGCTCCCCGAAGGGGGCGGAAGCTTTCTTT
CDR3aa: CASSSPKGAEAFF
d_gene: TRBD1
j_gene: TRBJ1-1
v_gene: TRBV5-4
abundance: few

CDR3nt: TGTGCCAGCAGTAGAGGGCAGTACTTC
CDR3aa: CASSRGQYF
d_gene: -
j_gene: TRBJ2-7
v_gene: TRBV12-3/TRBV12-4
abundance: -

CDR3nt: TGTGCCAGCAGCTTGGAGGGGAGGCATAATTCACCCCTCCACTTT
CDR3aa: CASSLEGRHNSPLHF
d_gene: -
j_gene: TRBJ1-6
v_gene: TRBV5-6
abundance: -

CDR3nt: TGCAGTGCTAGTTCTGGGGGCGTTGGAAACACCATATATTTT
CDR3aa: CSASSGGVGNTIYF
d_gene: -
j_gene: TRBJ1-3
v_gene: TRBV20-1
abundance: -

CDR3nt: TGTGCCAGCAGTGGGGCCGGGAGTCGGAACGAGCAGTACTTC
CDR3aa: CASSGAGSRNEQYF
d_gene: -
j_gene: TRBJ2-7
v_gene: TRBV25-1
abundance: -

CDR3nt: TGTGCCAGTATAGAACAGGGGGCGGGGAATGAGCAGTTCTTC
CDR3aa: CASIEQGAGNEQFF
d_gene: TRBD1
j_gene: TRBJ2-1
v_gene: TRBV19
abundance: -

CDR3nt: TGTGCCAACTCTTTTTTGGGCCCGAACACTGAAGCTTTCTTT
CDR3aa: CANSFLGPNTEAFF
d_gene: -
j_gene: TRBJ1-1
v_gene: TRBV11-2
abundance: -

CDR3nt: TGTGCCAGCAGTGCCATGGGACAGGGAACAGGCTACACCTTC
CDR3aa: CASSAMGQGTGYTF
d_gene: TRBD1
j_gene: TRBJ1-2
v_gene: TRBV6-4
abundance: -

CDR3nt: TGTGCCAGCAGTTTTCAGGCAGGGACCCAGTACTTC
CDR3aa: CASSFQAGTQYF
d_gene: -
j_gene: TRBJ2-5
v_gene: TRBV28
abundance: -

CDR3nt: TGTGCCAGTCGGACTAGCGGGAGAGGAACCTACAATGAGCAGTTCTTC
CDR3aa: CASRTSGRGTYNEQFF
d_gene: TRBD2
j_gene: TRBJ2-1
v_gene: TRBV19
abundance: -

CDR3nt: TGTGCCAGCTCACCACCTAGCCAAGAGACCCAGTACTTC
CDR3aa: CASSPPSQETQYF
d_gene: -
j_gene: TRBJ2-5
v_gene: TRBV18
abundance: -

CDR3nt: TGTGCCAGCAGCCTCATAGCTGTAGATACGCAGTATTTT
CDR3aa: CASSLIAVDTQYF
d_gene: -
j_gene: TRBJ2-3
v_gene: TRBV7-9
abundance: -

CDR3nt: TGTGCCACCAGTGAGGGGGCTCCAGAGACCCAGTACTTC
CDR3aa: CATSEGAPETQYF
d_gene: -
j_gene: TRBJ2-5
v_gene: TRBV24-1
abundance: -

CDR3nt: TGTGCCAGCAGGAGACGGGGAAATTCACCCCTCCACTTT
CDR3aa: CASRRRGNSPLHF
d_gene: -
j_gene: TRBJ1-6
v_gene: TRBV28
abundance: -

CDR3nt: TGTGCCAGCAGTAAGAGGCAGCCCCAGCATTTT
CDR3aa: CASSKRQPQHF
d_gene: -
j_gene: TRBJ1-5
v_gene: TRBV27
abundance: -